The present T cell receptor (beta chain) was sequenced within a study of Tregs in tolerant kidney transplant recipients. TCRdb's copy holds only in-frame clones and misses some; the assay was immunoSEQ multiplex PCR. The table for this sample gives roughly 14,000 clones. For this clone: The CDR3 end falls 3 residues outside the read, so it is completed with the germline J gene.

This CDR3 comprises 15 residues. CDR1 and CDR2 from the germline V gene are SNHLY and FYNNEI. V dropped 7 bases and J dropped 1 base, with 17 bases sitting between them. The nonmyeloablative bone marrow transplants came from related graft donors, with transient mixed chimerism. Unstimulated Tregs (CD4+CD25+CD127-) and CD4+CD25- non-Tregs were sorted from PBMCs. The sequence derives from a human patient who received a combined kidney and bone marrow transplant. Some of these T cells may belong to the graft donor. The specimen was CD8+ T cells from blood (PBMCs), collected 6 months after the transplant. The genes are TRBV2 and TRBJ2-7; D possibly corresponds to TRBD1 (7 bases). CDR3 DNA, as far as it was read: TGTGCCAGCACCCCCCAACAGGGGAGGTCCTACGAG. Protein sequence: CASTPQQGRSYE. The entire CDR3 sequence reads CASTPQQGRSYEQYF.